This T cell receptor beta chain was sequenced for a study of control samples from healthy donors and cancer patients (dated by TCRdb to 2018 to 2021). In regard to this clone: It lacks a known antigen. One end of the junction fails to match germline, which may point to a read error.

The library was made by the immunoSEQ multiplex PCR assay. Not all clones reach the TCRdb copy of this immuneACCESS table, which keeps in-frame sequences only. Checked studies attribute under half of the gap to unresolved V genes and leave the rest unexplained. A total of 150,000 to 200,000 clones appear in this sample, just over 95% of them only once. About 0.94% of the sample goes to the ten largest clones. From the cysteine through the phenylalanine, the CDR3 covers 15 amino acids. Of all the DNA, just the CDR3 is kept, 45 bases in frame from base 1. CDR1 KGHDR and CDR2 SFDVKD were looked up in the germline V gene.

The clonotype was recovered from a woman in her thirties in good health. The V gene is TRBV24-1 and the J gene is TRBJ2-1; the D gene is possibly TRBD2, with 6 bases matching. The sample taken for sequencing was blood. The CDR3 region has the sequence CATSDRSGLPNEQFF. Read as DNA, the sequence is TGTGCCACCAGTGACCGAAGTGGACTACCCAATGAACAGTTCTTC.